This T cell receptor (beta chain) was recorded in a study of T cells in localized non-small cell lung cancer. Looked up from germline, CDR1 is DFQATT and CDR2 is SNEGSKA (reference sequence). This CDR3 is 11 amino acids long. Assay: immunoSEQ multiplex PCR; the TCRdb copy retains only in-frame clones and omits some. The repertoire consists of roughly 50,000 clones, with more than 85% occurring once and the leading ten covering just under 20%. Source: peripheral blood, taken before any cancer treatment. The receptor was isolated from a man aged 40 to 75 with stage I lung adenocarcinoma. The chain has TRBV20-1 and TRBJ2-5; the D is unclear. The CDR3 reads CSPGSQETQYF. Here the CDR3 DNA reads TGCAGCCCCGGAAGCCAAGAGACCCAGTACTTC.